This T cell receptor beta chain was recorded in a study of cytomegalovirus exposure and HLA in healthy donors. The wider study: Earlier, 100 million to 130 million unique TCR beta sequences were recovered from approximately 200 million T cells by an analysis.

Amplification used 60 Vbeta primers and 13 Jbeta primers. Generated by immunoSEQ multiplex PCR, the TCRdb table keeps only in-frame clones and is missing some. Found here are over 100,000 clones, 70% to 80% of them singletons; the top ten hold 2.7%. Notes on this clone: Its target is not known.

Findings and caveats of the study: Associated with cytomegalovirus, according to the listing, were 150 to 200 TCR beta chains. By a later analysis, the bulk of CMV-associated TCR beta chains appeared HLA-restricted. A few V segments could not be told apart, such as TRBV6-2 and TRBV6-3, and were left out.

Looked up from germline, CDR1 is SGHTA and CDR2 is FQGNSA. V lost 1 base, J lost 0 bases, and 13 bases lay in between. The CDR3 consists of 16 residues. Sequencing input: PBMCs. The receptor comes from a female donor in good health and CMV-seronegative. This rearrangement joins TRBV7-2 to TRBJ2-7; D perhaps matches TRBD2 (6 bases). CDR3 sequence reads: CASSLVGGESSYEQYF. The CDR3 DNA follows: TGTGCCAGCAGCTTAGTGGGCGGGGAGAGCTCCTACGAGCAGTACTTC.